This entry features one T cell receptor beta chain sequence. This sample is part of a study of blood T cell repertoires in COVID-19. The CDR3 is 13 amino acids. The V gene lost 5 bases and the J gene lost 3 bases, with 8 bases spanning the gap. Looked up from germline, CDR1 is LNHDA and CDR2 is SQIVND (reference sequence). Original handling: Reference gene primer amplification yielded estimated nucleated cell counts. TCRdb's copy holds only in-frame clones and misses some; the assay was immunoSEQ multiplex PCR. V and J calls and clone size follow that table, whereas D and trimming were derived from the DNA. The sample lists under 200,000 clones; approximately 79% were seen once.

The sequenced material came from peripheral blood. V is TRBV19 and J is TRBJ2-1; D remains ambiguous. The sequence was obtained from a woman older than 75 with acute or convalescent COVID-19. The CDR3 nucleotides read TGTGCCAGTAGTGGCGGTTTCTACAATGAGCAGTTCTTC. It yields the protein CASSGGFYNEQFF.